This T cell receptor beta chain was captured by sequencing in a study of cytomegalovirus exposure and HLA in healthy donors. V shed 5 bases, J shed 8 bases, and the junction held 16 bases outside the gene matches. Germline V gene sequence: CDR1 SGHAT, CDR2 FQDESV (reference sequence). The CDR3 has 17 amino acids. Concerning this clone itself: As yet, its antigen is unknown.

The PCR was carried out with 60 Vbeta primers and 13 Jbeta primers. Authors' data handling: Later work found approximately 87 million unique TCR beta chains, with roughly 11 million shared. Libraries were prepared by immunoSEQ multiplex PCR; TCRdb keeps only in-frame clonotypes and omits some of them. Clonal size and the V and J genes are those of that table, whereas D and trimming came from the DNA. The sample data list about 58,000 clones. Overall study findings and caveats: As confirmed in vitro, three CMV-associated chains were specific for CMV antigens. When a later analysis compared HLA-associated TCR beta chains with equally common others, the HLA-associated chains turned out to be more clonally expanded and to have lower generation probabilities.

The chain joins TRBV11-1 to TRBJ2-1, with TRBD2 identical over 9 bases. The specimen sequenced was PBMCs. This receptor was obtained from a young woman in good health and CMV-seronegative. The CDR3 DNA reads as TGTGCCAGCAGCCCACCTCCCTGGCGGGAGGGCCGTCATGAGCAGTTCTTC. This encodes CASSPPPWREGRHEQFF.